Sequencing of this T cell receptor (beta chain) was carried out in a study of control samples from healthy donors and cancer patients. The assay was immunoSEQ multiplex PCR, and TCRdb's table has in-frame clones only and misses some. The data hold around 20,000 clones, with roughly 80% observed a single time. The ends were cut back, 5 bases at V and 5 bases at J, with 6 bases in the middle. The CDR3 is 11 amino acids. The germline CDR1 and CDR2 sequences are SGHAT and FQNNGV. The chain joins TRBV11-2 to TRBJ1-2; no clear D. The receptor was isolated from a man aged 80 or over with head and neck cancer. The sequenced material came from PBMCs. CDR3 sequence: CASSPEYGYTF. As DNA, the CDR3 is TGTGCCAGCAGCCCAGAATATGGCTACACCTTC. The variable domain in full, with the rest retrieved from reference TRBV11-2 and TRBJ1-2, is EAGVAQSPRYKIIEKRQSVAFWCNPISGHATLYWYQQILGQGPKLLIQFQNNGVVDDSQLPKDRFSAERLKGVDSTLKIQPAKLEDSAVYLCASSPEYGYTFGSGTRLTVV.